This T cell receptor (beta chain) is from a study of patients with pleural tuberculosis. MiXCR, applied by TCRdb to the reads, yields one record per CDR3 protein. The repertoire holds about 29,000 distinct CDR3 sequences, with 18% as singletons. Trimming at V came to 5 bases and at J to 12 bases, leaving 12 bases not matched to a gene. There are 15 residues in the CDR3. CDR1 is LNHNV and CDR2 is YYDKDF in the germline V gene (reference sequence). The rearrangement uses TRBV15 and TRBJ2-1; 11 bases map to TRBD1. The sequenced material came from peripheral blood. The TCR sequence derives from a human donor with pleural tuberculosis. The CDR3 region is CATSLDRGHHYGQFF. CDR3 nucleotide sequence: TGTGCCACCAGCCTGGACAGGGGGCACCACTATGGGCAGTTCTTC.